Following are 6 T cell receptor beta chains from one sample sequenced in a study of cytomegalovirus exposure and HLA in healthy donors. PCR involved 60 Vbeta and 13 Jbeta primers. The protocol was immunoSEQ multiplex PCR, while the TCRdb copy is restricted to in-frame clones and leaves out a portion. The data show more than 95,000 clones, more than 70% seen once. The specimen was PBMCs. The receptors were gathered from a man aged 25-40 years in good health and CMV-seronegative.

This clone occurred a few times. The genes are TRBV15 and TRBJ1-1; D ambiguous. V shed 4 bases and J shed 1 base, with 7 bases lying between them. Per the germline V gene, CDR1 is LNHNV and CDR2 is YYDKDF (reference sequence). The CDR3 is made up of 13 amino acids. The CDR3 loop is CATSISRNTEAFF. DNA for the CDR3: TGTGCCACCAGCATTAGCAGGAACACTGAAGCTTTCTTT.

To note about this clone: A junction end diverges from the germline sequence, so it may reflect a read error. The J gene is TRBJ2-2, the V gene TRBV10-3; TRBD1 is a possible D gene (6 bases). The length of the CDR3 is 16 residues. Germline CDR1 is ENHRY and CDR2 is SYGVKD. The CDR3 here is CASSPAGTPNTGELFF. The CDR3 DNA reads TGTGCCAGCAGTCCTGCCGGGACACCTAACACCGGGGAGCTGTTTTTT.

The J gene is TRBJ2-1, the V gene TRBV6-5; 8 positions match TRBD1. V shed 6 bases, J shed 7 bases, and the junction held 8 bases outside the gene matches. This CDR3 has 14 residues. The germline CDR1 and CDR2 sequences are MNHEY and SVGAGI. DNA for the CDR3: TGTGCCAGCAGGCGCCCAGGGGGCGGGAATGAGCAGTTCTTC. Protein sequence: CASRRPGGGNEQFF.

The chain has TRBV29-1 and TRBJ1-2, with a possible D match to TRBD1 (5 bases). Germline-derived CDR1 and CDR2 are SQVTM and ANQGSEA. The CDR3 loop spans 12 amino acids. Trimming pared 6 bases from V and 5 bases from J, leaving 13 bases between. The CDR3 reads CSVAEQGYGYTF. CDR3 nucleotide sequence: TGCAGCGTCGCGGAGCAGGGTTATGGCTACACCTTC.

This chain uses TRBV6-5 with TRBJ2-2; TRBD2 matches 11 bases. This CDR3 has 15 residues. J gave up 8 bases and V 2 bases, and 4 bases lay outside the gene matches. In germline, CDR1 is MNHEY, CDR2 SVGAGI. For the CDR3, the DNA is TGTGCCAGCAGTTACGAGACTAGCGGGGCTGGGGAGCTGTTTTTT. Protein: CASSYETSGAGELFF.

This chain links TRBV4-1 with TRBJ2-5; TRBD1 is a possible D gene (5 bases). V was clipped by 1 base and J by 3 bases, with 9 bases between them. Germline CDR1 reads MGHRA; CDR2 reads YSYEKL. The CDR3 extends over 14 amino acids. CDR3 nucleotides: TGCGCCAGCAGCCAAGGGCAGGGTGAAGAGACCCAGTACTTC. It codes for CASSQGQGEETQYF.